The 15 T cell receptor beta chains listed next were all sequenced from one sample in a study of Ad26.COV2.S vaccination and SARS-CoV-2 variants. Noted treatment: roughly 18 received Ad26.COV2.S at low or high dose, single or two shots; about 5 received placebo; per-sample allocation not given. Each sample was drawn 63 days after the first injection (of vaccine or placebo). Clones were read by immunoSEQ multiplex PCR, and TCRdb kept only the in-frame ones, dropping some. Here the sample spans just under 250,000 clones, roughly 90% being singletons. The sequences come from peripheral blood, collected in a trial of Ad26.COV2.S vaccine versus placebo. The receptor set was obtained from a person between 18 and 65 years old who received the Ad26.COV2.S COVID-19 vaccine or a placebo.

V usage is TRBV30 and J usage is TRBJ1-4; D unresolved. CDR3 length equals 12 residues. Germline assignment: CDR1 GTSNPN and CDR2 SVGIG (reference sequence). Trimming left V 6 bases short and J 5 bases short, with 10 bases between. The CDR3 sequence is CACRQKNEKLFF. The CDR3 DNA sequence: TGTGCCTGCCGGCAGAAAAATGAAAAACTGTTTTTT.

This chain connects TRBV28 to TRBJ1-4; 10 bases are a match to TRBD1. Germline CDR1 and CDR2: MDHEN and SYDVKM. V lost 6 bases to trimming and J lost 8 bases; unmatched junction nucleotides: 15. The CDR3 contains 17 residues. As DNA, the CDR3 is TGTGCCAGCAGCCTGGGGGGTAGGGGACAGGGGAACGAAAAACTGTTTTTT. Its protein is CASSLGGRGQGNEKLFF.

In regard to this clone: Other DNA sequences in the sample encode the same CDR3. J is TRBJ2-3 and V is TRBV7-9, with D unclear. Germline V gene sequence: CDR1 SEHNR, CDR2 FQNEAQ (reference sequence). Trimming removed 1 base at V and 6 bases at J, with 2 bases between. There are 11 residues in the CDR3. This CDR3 is CASSLEDTQYF. The CDR3 DNA sequence: TGTGCCAGCAGCTTAGAGGATACGCAGTATTTT.

The chain employs TRBV5-4 and TRBJ2-7; a weak D match, TRBD2 (7 bases). The CDR3 loop spans 10 amino acids. Trimming took off 10 bases at V and 5 bases at J, with 10 bases between the two ends. CDR1 and CDR2 (germline): SGHNT, YYREEE (reference sequence). As DNA, the CDR3 is TGTGCCGCGGGGGCGAACGAGCAGTACTTC. Amino acids: CAAGANEQYF. The variable domain in full, completed from reference TRBV5-4 and TRBJ2-7, reads ETGVTQSPTHLIKTRGQQVTLRCSSQSGHNTVSWYQQALGQGPQFIFQYYREEENGRGNFPPRFSGLQFPNYSSELNVNALELDDSALYLCAAGANEQYFGPGTRLTVT.

The J gene is TRBJ2-7, the V gene TRBV28; D possibly matches TRBD1 or TRBD2 (6 bases each). In germline, CDR1 is MDHEN, CDR2 SYDVKM. CDR3 length: 13 residues. V was shortened by 8 bases and J by 6 bases, with 17 bases between the two germline ends. The CDR3 DNA reads as TGTGCCAGCGGAGGGGGGTTTTATGGCGAGCAGTACTTC. This gives the protein CASGGGFYGEQYF.

The J gene is TRBJ1-5, the V gene TRBV6-5, with D unresolved. Germline CDR1 reads MNHEY; CDR2 reads SVGAGI. The CDR3 length is 14 residues. V gave up 6 bases and J gave up 2 bases, with 11 bases separating them. The CDR3: CASSLGWGNQPQHF. CDR3 DNA sequence: TGTGCCAGCAGCCTCGGGTGGGGCAATCAGCCCCAGCATTTT.

The rearrangement uses TRBV7-8 and TRBJ2-7, with unresolved D. Between the trimmed V and J ends, which lost 5 bases and 7 bases, there was a span of 9 bases. The CDR3 is 11 amino acids. From germline, CDR1 is SGHVS and CDR2 FQNEAQ. The CDR3 coding sequence is TGTGCCAGCAGCCCTTCCGCAGAGCAGTACTTC. Translated: CASSPSAEQYF.

The chain has TRBV19 and TRBJ1-4, with D possibly TRBD1 on 6 matching bases. This CDR3 spans 13 amino acids. Trimming stripped 7 bases from V and 5 bases from J, with 11 bases between. CDR1 and CDR2 (germline): LNHDA, SQIVND (reference sequence). CDR3 coding DNA: TGTGCCAGTACTCGGGACACCAATGAAAAACTGTTTTTT. It encodes CASTRDTNEKLFF.

This chain uses TRBV7-9 with TRBJ2-7; D possibly uses TRBD1 or TRBD2 (5 bases each). Germline assignment: CDR1 SEHNR and CDR2 FQNEAQ (reference sequence). The CDR3 runs 15 residues. V was pared by 4 bases and J by 3 bases, with 16 bases between. As DNA, the CDR3 is TGTGCCAGCAGCTCTATCCTAGGGACCTTCTACGAGCAGTACTTC. This sequence encodes CASSSILGTFYEQYF.

The chain's CDR3 is CASSEWTGPGYTF. The CDR3 DNA sequence: TGTGCCAGCAGTGAGTGGACAGGGCCTGGCTACACCTTC. V and J are TRBV25-1 and TRBJ1-2; 8 nucleotides line up with TRBD1. J was trimmed by 7 bases and V by 3 bases; bases with no gene match: 4. Germline V gene sequence: CDR1 MGHDK, CDR2 SYGVNS. This CDR3 has 13 residues.

The J gene is TRBJ2-1, the V gene TRBV6-5; D not certain. V lost 0 bases to trimming and J lost 6 bases, with 9 bases between them. The CDR3 loop spans 14 amino acids. The germline V gene has CDR1 MNHEY and CDR2 SVGAGI. CDR3 sequence (DNA): TGTGCCAGCAGTTACTCGCCAGTGTCCAATGAGCAGTTCTTC. Protein product: CASSYSPVSNEQFF.

The V and J genes are TRBV28 and TRBJ2-7; unclear D gene. The CDR3 contains 11 residues. The V and J ends lost 6 bases and 7 bases respectively, with 10 bases between them. CDR1 MDHEN and CDR2 SYDVKM come from the germline V gene. The CDR3 DNA follows: TGTGCCAGCAGCGTGGCGAATGAGCAGTACTTC. This sequence encodes CASSVANEQYF. The whole variable domain, filled in from reference TRBV28 and TRBJ2-7, reads DVKVTQSSRYLVKRTGEKVFLECVQDMDHENMFWYRQDPGLGLRLIYFSYDVKMKEKGDIPEGYSVSREKKERFSLILESASTNQTSMYLCASSVANEQYFGPGTRLTVT.

This chain connects TRBV19 to TRBJ2-3, with 8 positions matching TRBD1. Trimming cost V 1 base and J 5 bases; bases outside gene matches: 8. The CDR3 has 16 amino acids. Germline V CDR1 and CDR2: LNHDA, SQIVND (reference sequence). CDR3 sequence (DNA): TGTGCCAGTAGTATAGGGGCAGGGGGCTTTGAAGATACGCAGTATTTT. Protein: CASSIGAGGFEDTQYF.

The chain combines TRBV6-5 with TRBJ1-2; D is perhaps TRBD1 (6 bases). CDR3 length: 15 residues. CDR1 MNHEY and CDR2 SVGAGI come from the germline V gene. The V end lost 2 bases, the J end lost 4 bases, and 14 bases lay between the germline ends. The CDR3 reads CASSYPRGDGYGYTF. The CDR3 DNA sequence: TGTGCCAGCAGTTACCCCAGGGGCGACGGCTATGGCTACACCTTC.

The V and J genes are TRBV7-9 and TRBJ2-5; D gene uncertain. This CDR3 comprises 15 residues. Trimming removed 5 bases at V and 1 base at J, with 14 bases between. Looked up from germline, CDR1 is SEHNR and CDR2 is FQNEAQ (reference sequence). The CDR3 sequence: CASSPPTVRQETQYF. DNA for the CDR3: TGTGCCAGCAGCCCCCCAACAGTGCGCCAAGAGACCCAGTACTTC.